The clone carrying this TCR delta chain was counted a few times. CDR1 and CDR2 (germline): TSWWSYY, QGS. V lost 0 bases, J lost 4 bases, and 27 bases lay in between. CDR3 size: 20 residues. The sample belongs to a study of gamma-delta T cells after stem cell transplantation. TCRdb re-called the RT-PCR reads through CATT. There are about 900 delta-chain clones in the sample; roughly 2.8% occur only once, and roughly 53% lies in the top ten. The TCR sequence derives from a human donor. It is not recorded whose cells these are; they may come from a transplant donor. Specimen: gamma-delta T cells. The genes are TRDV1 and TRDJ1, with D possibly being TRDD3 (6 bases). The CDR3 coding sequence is TGTGCTCTTGGGGAACTTCAACCCAGAGTTGGGTACTGGGTTTGCGATAAACTCATCTTT. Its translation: CALGELQPRVGYWVCDKLIF.